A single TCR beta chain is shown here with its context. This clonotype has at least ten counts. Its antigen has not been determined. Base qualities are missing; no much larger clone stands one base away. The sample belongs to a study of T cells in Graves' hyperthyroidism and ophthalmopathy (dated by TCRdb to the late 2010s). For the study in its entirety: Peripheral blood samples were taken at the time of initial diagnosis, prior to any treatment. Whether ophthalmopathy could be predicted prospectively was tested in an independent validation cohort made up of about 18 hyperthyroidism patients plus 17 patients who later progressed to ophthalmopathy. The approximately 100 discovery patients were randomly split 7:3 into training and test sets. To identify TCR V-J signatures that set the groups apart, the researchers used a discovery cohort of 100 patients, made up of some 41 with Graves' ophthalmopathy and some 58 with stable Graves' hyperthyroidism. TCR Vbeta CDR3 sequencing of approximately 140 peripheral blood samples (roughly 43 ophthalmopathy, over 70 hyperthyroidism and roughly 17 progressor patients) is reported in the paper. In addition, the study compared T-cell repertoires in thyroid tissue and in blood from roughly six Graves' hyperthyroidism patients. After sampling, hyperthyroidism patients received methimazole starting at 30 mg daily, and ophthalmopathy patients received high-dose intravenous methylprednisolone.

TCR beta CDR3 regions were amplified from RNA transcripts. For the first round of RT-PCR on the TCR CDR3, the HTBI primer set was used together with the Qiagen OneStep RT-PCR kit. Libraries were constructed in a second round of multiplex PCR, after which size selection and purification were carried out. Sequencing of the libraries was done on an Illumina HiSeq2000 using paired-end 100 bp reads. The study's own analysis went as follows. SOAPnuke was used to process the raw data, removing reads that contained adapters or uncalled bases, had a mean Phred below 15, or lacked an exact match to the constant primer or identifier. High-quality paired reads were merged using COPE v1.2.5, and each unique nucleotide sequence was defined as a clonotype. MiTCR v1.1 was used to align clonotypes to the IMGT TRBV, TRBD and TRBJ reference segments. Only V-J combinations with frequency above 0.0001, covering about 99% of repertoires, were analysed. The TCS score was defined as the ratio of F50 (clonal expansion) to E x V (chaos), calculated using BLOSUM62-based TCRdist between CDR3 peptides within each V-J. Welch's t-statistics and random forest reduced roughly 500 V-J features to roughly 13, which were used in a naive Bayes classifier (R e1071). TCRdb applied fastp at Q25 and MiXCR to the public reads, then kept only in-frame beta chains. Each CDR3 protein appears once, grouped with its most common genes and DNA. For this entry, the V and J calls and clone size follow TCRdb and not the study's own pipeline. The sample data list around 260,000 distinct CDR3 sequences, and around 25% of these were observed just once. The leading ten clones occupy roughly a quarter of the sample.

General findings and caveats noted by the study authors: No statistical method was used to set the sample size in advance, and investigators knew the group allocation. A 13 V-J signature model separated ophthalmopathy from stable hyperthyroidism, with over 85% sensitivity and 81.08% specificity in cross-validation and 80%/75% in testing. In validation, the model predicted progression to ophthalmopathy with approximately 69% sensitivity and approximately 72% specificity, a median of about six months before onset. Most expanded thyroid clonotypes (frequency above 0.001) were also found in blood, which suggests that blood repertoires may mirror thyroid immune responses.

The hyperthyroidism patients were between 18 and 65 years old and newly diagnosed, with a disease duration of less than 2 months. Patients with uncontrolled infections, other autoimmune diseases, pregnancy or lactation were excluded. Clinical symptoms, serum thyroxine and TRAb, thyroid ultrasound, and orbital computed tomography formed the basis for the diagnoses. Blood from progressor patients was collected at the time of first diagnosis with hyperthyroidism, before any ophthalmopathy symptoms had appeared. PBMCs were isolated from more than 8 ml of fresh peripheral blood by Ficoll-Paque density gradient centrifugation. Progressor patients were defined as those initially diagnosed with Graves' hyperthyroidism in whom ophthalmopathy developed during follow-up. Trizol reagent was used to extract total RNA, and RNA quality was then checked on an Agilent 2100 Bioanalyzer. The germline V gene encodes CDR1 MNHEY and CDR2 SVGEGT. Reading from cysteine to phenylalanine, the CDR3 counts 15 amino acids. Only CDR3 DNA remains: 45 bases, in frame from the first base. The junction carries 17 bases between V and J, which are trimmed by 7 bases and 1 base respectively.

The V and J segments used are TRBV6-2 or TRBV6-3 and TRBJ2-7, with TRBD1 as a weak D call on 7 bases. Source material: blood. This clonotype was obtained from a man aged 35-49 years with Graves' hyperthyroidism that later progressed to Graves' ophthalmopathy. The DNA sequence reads TGTGCCAGCACCTACCACAGGGGAGGTTCCTACGAGCAGTACTTC. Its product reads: CASTYHRGGSYEQYF.